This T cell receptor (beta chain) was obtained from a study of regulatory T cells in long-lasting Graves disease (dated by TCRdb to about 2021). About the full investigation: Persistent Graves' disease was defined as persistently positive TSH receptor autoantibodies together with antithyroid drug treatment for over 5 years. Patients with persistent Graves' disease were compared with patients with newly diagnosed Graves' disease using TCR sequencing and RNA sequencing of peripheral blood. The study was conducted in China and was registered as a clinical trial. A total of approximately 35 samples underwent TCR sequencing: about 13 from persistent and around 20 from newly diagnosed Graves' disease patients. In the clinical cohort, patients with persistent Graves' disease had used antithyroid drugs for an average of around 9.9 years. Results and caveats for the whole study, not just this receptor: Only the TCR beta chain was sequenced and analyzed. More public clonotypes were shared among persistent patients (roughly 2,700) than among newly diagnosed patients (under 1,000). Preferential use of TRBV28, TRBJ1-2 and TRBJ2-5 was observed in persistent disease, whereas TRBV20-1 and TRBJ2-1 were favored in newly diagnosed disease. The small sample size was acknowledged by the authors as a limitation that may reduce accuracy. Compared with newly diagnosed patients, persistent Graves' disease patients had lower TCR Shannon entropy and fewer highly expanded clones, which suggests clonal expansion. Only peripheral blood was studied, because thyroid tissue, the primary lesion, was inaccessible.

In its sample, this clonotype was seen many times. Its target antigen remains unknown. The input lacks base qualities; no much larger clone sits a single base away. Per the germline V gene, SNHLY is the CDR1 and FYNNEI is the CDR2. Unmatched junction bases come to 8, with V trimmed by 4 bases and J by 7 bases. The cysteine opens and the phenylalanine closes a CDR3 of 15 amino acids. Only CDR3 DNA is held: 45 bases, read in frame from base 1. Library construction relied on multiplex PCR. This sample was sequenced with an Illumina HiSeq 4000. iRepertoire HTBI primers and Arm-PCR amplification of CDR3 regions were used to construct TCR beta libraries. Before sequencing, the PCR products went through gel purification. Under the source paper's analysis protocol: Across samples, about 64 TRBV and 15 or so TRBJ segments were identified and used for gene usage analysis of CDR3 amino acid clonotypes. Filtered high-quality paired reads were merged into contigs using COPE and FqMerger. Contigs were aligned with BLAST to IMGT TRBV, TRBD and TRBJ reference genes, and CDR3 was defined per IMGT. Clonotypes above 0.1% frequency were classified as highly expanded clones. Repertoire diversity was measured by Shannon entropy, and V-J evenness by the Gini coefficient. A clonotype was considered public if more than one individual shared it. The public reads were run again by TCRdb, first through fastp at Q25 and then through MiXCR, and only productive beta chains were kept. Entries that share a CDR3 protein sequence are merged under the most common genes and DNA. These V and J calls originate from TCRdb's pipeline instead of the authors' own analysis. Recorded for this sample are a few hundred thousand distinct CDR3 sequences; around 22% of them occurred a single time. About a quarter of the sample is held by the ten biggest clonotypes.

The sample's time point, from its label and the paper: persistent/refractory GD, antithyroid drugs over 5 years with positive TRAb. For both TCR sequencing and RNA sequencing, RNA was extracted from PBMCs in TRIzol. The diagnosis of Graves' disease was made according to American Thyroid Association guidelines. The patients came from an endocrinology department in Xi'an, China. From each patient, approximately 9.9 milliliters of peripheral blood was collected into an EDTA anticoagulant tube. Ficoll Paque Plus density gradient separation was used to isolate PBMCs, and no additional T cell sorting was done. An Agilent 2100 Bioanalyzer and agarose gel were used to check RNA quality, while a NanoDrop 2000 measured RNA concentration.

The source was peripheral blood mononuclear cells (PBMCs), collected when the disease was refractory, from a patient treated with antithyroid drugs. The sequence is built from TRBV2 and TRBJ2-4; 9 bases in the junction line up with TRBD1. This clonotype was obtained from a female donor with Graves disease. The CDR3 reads CASSAGQGLWNIQYF. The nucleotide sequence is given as TGTGCCAGCAGTGCTGGACAGGGGCTCTGGAACATTCAGTACTTC.